Presented here are 3 T cell receptor beta chains from one specimen sequenced in a study of cytomegalovirus exposure and HLA in healthy donors. The PCR made use of 60 Vbeta and 13 Jbeta primers. TCRdb keeps only in-frame clones here, not all; method: immunoSEQ multiplex PCR. The sample's table shows 150,000 to 250,000 clones. The sequenced sample was PBMCs. These receptors originate from a boy between 10 and 17 years old in good health and CMV-seronegative.

The chain joins TRBV11-3 to TRBJ2-7; 8 positions agree with TRBD2. CDR1 and CDR2 from the germline V gene are SGHNT and YENEEA. The CDR3 totals 15 residues. Trimming cost V 2 bases and J 2 bases; bases outside gene matches: 5. Here the CDR3 reads CASSLSGGGPYEQYF. CDR3 in DNA: TGTGCCAGCAGCTTATCAGGCGGGGGGCCCTACGAGCAGTACTTC.

This sequence joins TRBV11-2 and TRBJ1-1; tentative D call: TRBD1 (5 bases). This CDR3 has 15 amino acids. The germline V and J ends were trimmed by 0 bases and 5 bases, with 13 bases remaining between them. Germline assignment: CDR1 SGHAT and CDR2 FQNNGV. The CDR3 is CASSLDQPRGTEAFF. DNA for the CDR3: TGTGCCAGCAGCTTAGATCAGCCCCGGGGGACTGAAGCTTTCTTT.

This chain joins TRBV7-8 and TRBJ1-5, with D possibly TRBD1 on 6 matching bases. The CDR3 has 14 amino acids. Trimming took off 5 bases at V and 4 bases at J, with 12 bases between the two ends. Germline CDR1 SGHVS, CDR2 FQNEAQ. The CDR3 sequence is CASSTQDRNQPQHF. In DNA, the CDR3 is TGTGCCAGCAGCACCCAGGACAGAAATCAGCCCCAGCATTTT.